This entry lists 8 T cell receptor beta chains sequenced from one sample in a study of shared clonotypes between healthy human individuals (TCRdb year 2020). Libraries came from the immunoSEQ multiplex PCR assay. TCRdb obtained this table from immuneACCESS and retained in-frame rearrangements with V and J assigned. These tables miss some clones; where compared with another copy, unresolved V genes account for less than half of the shortfall, and the remainder is unexplained. The sample table shows roughly 2 million clones, and approximately 94% are seen once. The ten largest clonotypes hold around 0.13% of the sample. The sequenced sample was naive CD4+ T cells sorted from blood. The sample's cell subset or site label is to be understood as: CD45RA+ positively selected. The receptors were gathered from a man aged 18-30 years in good health.

This rearrangement joins TRBV10-2 to TRBJ1-5; the match to TRBD1 covers 8 bases. Germline V gene sequence: CDR1 WSHSY, CDR2 SAAADI. Trimming at V came to 7 bases and at J to 4 bases, leaving 3 bases not matched to a gene. The CDR3 runs 13 residues. The CDR3 loop is CASTGQGNQPQHF. DNA for the CDR3: TGCGCCAGCACTGGACAGGGTAATCAGCCCCAGCATTTT.

The genes are TRBV29-1 and TRBJ2-7; a possible D gene is TRBD1 (5 bases). The CDR3 has 11 residues. Germline CDR1 reads SQVTM; CDR2 reads ANQGSEA. V shed 4 bases and J shed 4 bases, with 8 bases lying between them. This chain's CDR3 is CSVAQEYEQYF. The CDR3 region has the DNA TGCAGCGTTGCACAGGAGTACGAGCAGTACTTC.

The CDR3 region has the DNA TGTGCCAGCAGCTTGACGAGCGGGTTGGCCCAGTACTTC. It specifies CASSLTSGLAQYF. The V and J genes are TRBV5-6 and TRBJ2-5, with D maybe TRBD2 (6 bases). CDR1 SGHDT and CDR2 YYEEEE come from the germline V gene. There are 13 residues in the CDR3. The V and J ends lost 1 base and 9 bases respectively, with 13 bases between them.

Written as DNA, the CDR3 is TGCGCCAGCAGCCAAAGGACAGGGGGGACCTACGAGCAGTACTTC. Encoded protein: CASSQRTGGTYEQYF. The chain is built from TRBV4-3 and TRBJ2-7; 10 bases fit TRBD1. Germline values: CDR1 LGHNA, CDR2 YSLEER. There are 15 residues in the CDR3. The junction had 3 bases not matched to a gene; V was cut back by 2 bases and J by 2 bases.

V and J are TRBV29-1 and TRBJ2-6, with 8 bases that match TRBD1. J was trimmed by 2 bases and V by 2 bases; bases with no gene match: 14. CDR1 and CDR2 (germline): SQVTM, ANQGSEA. The CDR3 has 19 residues. The DNA of the CDR3 is TGCAGCGTTGAAAAGCAGGGGGCGTTAAGACGGACTGGGGCCAACGTCCTGACTTTC. This sequence encodes CSVEKQGALRRTGANVLTF.

This chain joins TRBV2 and TRBJ1-1; 8 bases map to TRBD1. CDR3 size: 13 residues. CDR1 and CDR2 from the germline V gene are SNHLY and FYNNEI. Trimming at V came to 8 bases and at J to 4 bases, leaving 6 bases not matched to a gene. DNA for the CDR3: TGTGCCAGCCAGCAGGGGGCGAGCACTGAAGCTTTCTTT. This gives the protein CASQQGASTEAFF.

V usage is TRBV30 and J usage is TRBJ1-6; D uncertain. There are 12 residues in the CDR3. CDR1 is GTSNPN and CDR2 is SVGIG in the germline V gene (reference sequence). V lost 5 bases and J lost 1, with 3 bases in between. The CDR3, as DNA: TGTGCCTGGGTGTCCTATAATTCACCCCTCCACTTT. As protein: CAWVSYNSPLHF. The whole variable domain, filled in from reference TRBV30 and TRBJ1-6, reads SQTIHQWPATLVQPVGSPLSLECTVEGTSNPNLYWYRQAAGRGLQLLFYSVGIGQISSEVPQNLSASRPQDRQFILSSKKLLLSDSGFYLCAWVSYNSPLHFGNGTRLTVT.

The chain carries TRBV7-9 and TRBJ2-6; D is possibly TRBD1 (5 bases). The CDR3 has 16 residues. Trimming stripped 1 base from V and 3 bases from J, with 10 bases between. Germline assignment: CDR1 SEHNR and CDR2 FQNEAQ (reference sequence). In DNA, the CDR3 is TGTGCCAGCAGCTTAGTAGGGGTATTTGGGGCCAACGTCCTGACTTTC. Translating it yields CASSLVGVFGANVLTF. The full variable domain, rest sourced from reference TRBV7-9 and TRBJ2-6, is DTGVSQNPRHKITKRGQNVTFRCDPISEHNRLYWYRQTLGQGPEFLTYFQNEAQLEKSRLLSDRFSAERPKGSFSTLEIQRTEQGDSAMYLCASSLVGVFGANVLTFGAGSRLTVL.